This T cell receptor (beta chain) was profiled in a study of blood T cells in healthy people across ages (dated by TCRdb to between 2015 and 2017). Some background on the complete study: In model experiments, roughly one uniquely barcoded TCR beta cDNA molecule per two T cells was captured by template switching. Using deep sequencing normalized with unique cDNA molecular identifiers, the study measured how TCR beta repertoire diversity changes with age. The donors were divided into four age groups: young (average around 17 years), middle-aged (roughly 42), aged (under 70) and long-lived (around 80). To avoid experimental bias, donors of different ages were spread randomly across the sequencing lanes. The study analyzed two additional independent replicas of 1 million unique cDNA reads from the same blood draw for two donors, one aged 18 to 29 and one aged 80 or older. Beyond this particular receptor, the publication reports: Because the CMV infection status of the donors was unknown, age-related changes in expanded clonotypes may potentially have been confounded. Observed TCR beta diversity per million T cells fell roughly linearly with age, and a significant reduction was already apparent by age around 40. Estimates of total diversity based on one million sequenced T cells were considered lower bounds and underestimates. Compared with the aged group, the long-lived group had more naive CD4+ T cells, fewer expanded clones and increased TCR diversity, a pattern suggesting age selection. There was a strong correlation between observed TCR beta diversity and the percentage of naive T cells measured by flow cytometry. Since profiling was done on bulk unsorted PBMCs, naive and antigen-experienced compartments could not be conclusively compared.

Worth noting for this clonotype: Its antigen has not been determined. No clone much larger than this one lies a single base away; base qualities are absent.

Donors were under 40 systemically healthy Caucasian individuals from Russia aged about 6 to 100 years. Each donor gave 9.5 to 10 milliliters of peripheral blood, drawn into EDTA-treated Vacutainer tubes. PBMCs were isolated by Ficoll-Paque density-gradient centrifugation, with at least 7 million obtained per sample. Total RNA, at least 6 micrograms per sample, was extracted from PBMCs with Trizol reagent. For every donor, an aliquot of PBMCs went through flow cytometry to measure the percentages of naive CD45RAhigh/CD27high T cells. CDR1 and CDR2 were assigned from the germline V gene (reference sequence) as SGHKS and YYEKEE. Spanning cysteine to phenylalanine, the CDR3 consists of 15 amino acids. Here the CDR3 DNA is all that survives: 45 bases in frame from base 1. The method behind the library was 5' RACE. For sequencing, an Illumina HiSeq 2500 was employed. A second PCR of roughly 6 to 11 cycles was run with a J-beta primer mix and a sample-barcoded 5' primer. A template-switch 5' adaptor carrying 12 random nucleotides introduced a unique molecular identifier onto each TCR beta cDNA molecule. Each sample yielded at least 3 million CDR3-containing paired-end reads. All of the RNA was converted into first-strand cDNA using the Mint cDNA synthesis kit, with a TRBC-specific oligonucleotide serving as the primer. Following uracil-DNA glycosylase treatment, all cDNA underwent a first 18-cycle PCR with the universal primers M1SS and BC2_uni_R. Per the source publication's procedure: For normalization, 1 million high-quality reads were randomly selected from each sample, with every read carrying a distinct molecular identifier. Instead of being binned into consensus sequences, reads with shared molecular identifiers were discarded. MiTCR, set to a Q25 quality threshold and the strictest error-elimination algorithm, was used for CDR3 identification, clonotype clustering and error correction. Lower-bound total TCR beta diversity was estimated with a nonparametric unseen species model using Euler transformation. TCRdb redid the processing of the public reads, applying fastp at Q25 and MiXCR, and retained in-frame beta chains. Rows merge per CDR3 protein into single entries with the most common DNA and genes. These V and J calls derive from TCRdb rather than the authors' analysis. This sample comprises about a million distinct CDR3 sequences, around two fifths of them detected only once. The ten largest clones take up less than 15% of the sample.

This receptor chain uses TRBV5-5 and TRBJ2-7, with an unclear D gene assignment. The end of the DNA aligns better with TRBJ2-5, so the J call may be wrong. The sequenced material came from blood. The TCR was taken from a man aged 18-30 years in good health. The CDR3 in this case is CASNSAGRPGETQYF. Here is the DNA: TGTGCCAGCAACTCCGCCGGCAGGCCGGGAGAGACCCAGTACTTC.